This entry concerns a single T cell receptor (beta chain). Looked up from germline, CDR1 is GTSNPN and CDR2 is SVGIG (reference sequence). The CDR3 covers 12 residues. V was cut by 3 bases and J by 6 bases, with 11 bases left in between. The sample belongs to a study of blood T cell repertoires in COVID-19. Clones were sequenced by immunoSEQ multiplex PCR, and TCRdb holds only the in-frame ones, with some missing. The table lists some 360,000 clones, around 90% of them singletons, with 3.5% to 4% in the top ten. Sequencing used peripheral blood. The V call is TRBV30, the J call TRBJ2-5; D gene unclear. The sequence was obtained from a woman in her fifties or sixties with COVID-19, enrolled during active disease. Here the CDR3 DNA reads TGTGCCTGGAGGGGCCCTGTTAAGACCCAGTACTTC. It codes for CAWRGPVKTQYF.